This T cell receptor (beta chain) was documented in a study of cytomegalovirus exposure and HLA in healthy donors. The study, taken as a whole, reports: Later analysis associated a missense DCLRE1C variant with TCR beta V- and J-gene trimming.

V shed 4 bases and J shed 0 bases, with 6 bases lying between them. Per germline, CDR1 LNHDA and CDR2 SQIVND (reference sequence). The CDR3 spans 14 residues. This PCR relied on a set of 60 Vbeta primers and 13 Jbeta primers. Data came from immunoSEQ multiplex PCR; TCRdb stores just in-frame clones and leaves some out. The sample lists roughly 150,000 clones, 80% to 90% occurring once. To note about this clone: No antigen is known for it.

The chain joins TRBV19 to TRBJ1-4; maybe TRBD1 (5 bases). Sequenced material: PBMCs. The receptor's source is a male donor in good health and CMV-seronegative. The CDR3, as DNA: TGTGCCAGTAGTACAGGGCCAACTAATGAAAAACTGTTTTTT. This translates into CASSTGPTNEKLFF.